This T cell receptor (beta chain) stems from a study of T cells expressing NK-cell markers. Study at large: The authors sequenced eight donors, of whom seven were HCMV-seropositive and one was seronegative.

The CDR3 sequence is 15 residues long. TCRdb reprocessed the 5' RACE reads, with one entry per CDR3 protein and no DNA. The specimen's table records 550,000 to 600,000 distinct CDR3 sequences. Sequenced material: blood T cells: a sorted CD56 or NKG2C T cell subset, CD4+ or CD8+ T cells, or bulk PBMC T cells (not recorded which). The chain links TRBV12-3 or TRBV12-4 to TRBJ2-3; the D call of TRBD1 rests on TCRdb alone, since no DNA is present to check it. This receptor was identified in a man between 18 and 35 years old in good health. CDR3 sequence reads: CASSLRQGFTDTQYF.